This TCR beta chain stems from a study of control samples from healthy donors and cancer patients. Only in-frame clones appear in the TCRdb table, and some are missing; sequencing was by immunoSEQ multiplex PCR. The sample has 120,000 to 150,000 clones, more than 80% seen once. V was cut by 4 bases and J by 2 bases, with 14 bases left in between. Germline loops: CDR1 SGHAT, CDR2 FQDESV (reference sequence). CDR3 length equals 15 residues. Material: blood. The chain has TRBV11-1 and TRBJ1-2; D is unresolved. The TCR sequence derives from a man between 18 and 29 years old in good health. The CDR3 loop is CASSSTRTANYGYTF. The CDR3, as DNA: TGTGCCAGCAGCTCCACCCGGACGGCGAACTATGGCTACACCTTC.